This T cell receptor (beta chain) comes out of a study of PD-1 and CTLA-4 blockade in melanoma. The CDR3 spans 11 residues. The V gene lost 4 bases and the J gene lost 5 bases, with 3 bases spanning the gap. Repertoires were generated with immunoSEQ multiplex PCR, while TCRdb's copy carries only in-frame clones and drops some. The profile shows about 7,200 clones, 80% of them singletons. The receptor was isolated from a human donor with melanoma. The sample consisted of CD8+ T cells from peripheral blood, taken before anti-PD-1 treatment. The chain combines TRBV12-3 or TRBV12-4 with TRBJ2-1, with D hard to call. CDR3 DNA: TGTGCCAGCAGTTCAAACAATGAGCAGTTCTTC. Translated, it gives CASSSNNEQFF.